Listed below are T cell receptor beta chains from one sample, sequenced in a study of blood T cell repertoires in COVID-19. This table comes from immunoSEQ multiplex PCR, and its TCRdb copy is limited to in-frame clones, with some not included. Of some 190,000 clones in the sample, approximately 85% are singletons; the top ten hold approximately 9.9%. Sequenced material: peripheral blood. The source of these receptors is a human donor with active or convalescent COVID-19. The donor label of this sample is uncertain. The CDR3 runs from the conserved cysteine through the conserved F or W.

V gene: TRBV9; CDR3 protein: CASSVEGLAGPLGEQYF
V gene: TRBV11-1; CDR3 protein: CASRQGRMNTEAFF
V gene: TRBV2; CDR3 protein: CASNGQGTATNEKLFF
V gene: TRBV19; CDR3 protein: CASRSGQGAFYEQYF
V gene: TRBV25-1; CDR3 protein: CASSEVDLGGGELFF
V gene: TRBV29-1; CDR3 protein: CSAGDRGWEQFF
V gene: TRBV12-3/TRBV12-4; CDR3 protein: CASTLFSSAEQYF
V gene: TRBV5-3; CDR3 protein: CARSTPPGLAGGTKLAKNIQYF
V gene: TRBV4-3; CDR3 protein: CASSPGEAGELFF
V gene: TRBV29-1; CDR3 protein: CSVDGPRGIGDTQYF
V gene: TRBV5-6; CDR3 protein: CASSAWTGHQAFF
V gene: TRBV5-6; CDR3 protein: CASSLGRVSLYGYTF
V gene: TRBV15; CDR3 protein: CATSRDRGPMNTEAFF
V gene: TRBV7-2; CDR3 protein: CASSLRSGGETQYF
V gene: TRBV12-5; CDR3 protein: CASGLASGLAGSYEQYF
V gene: TRBV9; CDR3 protein: CASSVAGGLTDTQYF
V gene: TRBV18; CDR3 protein: CASSHSEDIGSCTF